This T cell receptor beta chain was retrieved from a study of blood T cell repertoires in COVID-19. The overall study: Some COVID-19 samples were acute and others convalescent; all came from the United States, Italy and Spain. PBMCs, B-cell-depleted T cells, or T cells were the source of the cDNA or gDNA that made up the material.

Germline loops: CDR1 MGHRA, CDR2 YSYEKL. The CDR3 runs 14 residues. The V gene end was trimmed by 1 base and the J gene end by 4 bases; junction bases not matched to a gene: 3. In the source study's methods: Estimated nucleated cell counts came from reference gene primer amplification. The data were produced by immunoSEQ multiplex PCR, yet TCRdb's version contains in-frame clones alone and is incomplete. Clone size and V and J calls were adopted from that table, with D and trimming inferred from the DNA. Of about 260,000 clones in the sample, roughly 88% were seen once. The sequenced sample consisted of peripheral blood. This clonotype was sampled from a human donor in a cohort sampled during active COVID-19. The rearrangement links TRBV4-1 to TRBJ1-1; 7 nucleotides agree with TRBD1. CDR3 loop: CASSQVEGATEAFF. For the CDR3, the DNA is TGCGCCAGCAGCCAAGTGGAGGGGGCCACTGAAGCTTTCTTT.